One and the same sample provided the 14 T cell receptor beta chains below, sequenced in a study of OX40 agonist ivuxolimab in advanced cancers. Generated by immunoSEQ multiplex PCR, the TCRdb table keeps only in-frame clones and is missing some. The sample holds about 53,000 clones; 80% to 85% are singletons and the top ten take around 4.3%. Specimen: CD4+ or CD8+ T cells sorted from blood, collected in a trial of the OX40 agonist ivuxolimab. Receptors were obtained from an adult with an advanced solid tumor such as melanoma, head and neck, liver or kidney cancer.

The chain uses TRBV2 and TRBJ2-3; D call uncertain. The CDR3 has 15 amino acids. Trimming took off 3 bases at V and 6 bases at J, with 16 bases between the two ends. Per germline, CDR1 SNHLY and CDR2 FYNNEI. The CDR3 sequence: CASSDPISVGDTQYF. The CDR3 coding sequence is TGTGCCAGCAGTGACCCCATATCCGTTGGGGATACGCAGTATTTT.

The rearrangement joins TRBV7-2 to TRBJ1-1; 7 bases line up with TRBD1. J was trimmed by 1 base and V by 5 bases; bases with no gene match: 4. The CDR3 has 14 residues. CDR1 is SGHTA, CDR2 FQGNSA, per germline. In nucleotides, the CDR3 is TGTGCCAGCAGCCCACAGGGGACGAACACTGAAGCTTTCTTT. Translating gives CASSPQGTNTEAFF.

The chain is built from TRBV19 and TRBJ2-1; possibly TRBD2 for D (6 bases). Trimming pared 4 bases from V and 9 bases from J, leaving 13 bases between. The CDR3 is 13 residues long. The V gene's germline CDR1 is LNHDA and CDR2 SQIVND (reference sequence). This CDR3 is CASSTPTSSEQFF. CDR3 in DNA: TGTGCCAGTAGTACCCCGACTAGTAGTGAGCAGTTCTTC.

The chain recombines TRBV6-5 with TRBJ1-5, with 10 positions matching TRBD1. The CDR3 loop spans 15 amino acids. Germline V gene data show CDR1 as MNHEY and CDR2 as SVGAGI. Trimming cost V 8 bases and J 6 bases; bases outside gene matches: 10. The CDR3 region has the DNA TGTGCCAGCCGACGGGACAGGGGTCCCGCTCAGCCCCAGCATTTT. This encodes CASRRDRGPAQPQHF.

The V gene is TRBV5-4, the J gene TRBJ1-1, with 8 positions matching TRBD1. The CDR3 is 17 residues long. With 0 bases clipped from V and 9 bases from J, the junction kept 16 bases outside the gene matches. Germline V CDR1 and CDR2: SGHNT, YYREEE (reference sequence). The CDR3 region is CASSLAPPRTGRTQAFF. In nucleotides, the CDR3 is TGTGCCAGCAGCTTGGCCCCGCCGAGGACAGGGAGAACCCAAGCTTTCTTT.

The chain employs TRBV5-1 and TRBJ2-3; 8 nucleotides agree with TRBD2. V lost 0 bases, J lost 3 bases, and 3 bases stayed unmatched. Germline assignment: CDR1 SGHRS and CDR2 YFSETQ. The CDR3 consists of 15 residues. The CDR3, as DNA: TGCGCCAGCAGCTTGGGAGCGGGAGCAACAGATACGCAGTATTTT. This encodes CASSLGAGATDTQYF.

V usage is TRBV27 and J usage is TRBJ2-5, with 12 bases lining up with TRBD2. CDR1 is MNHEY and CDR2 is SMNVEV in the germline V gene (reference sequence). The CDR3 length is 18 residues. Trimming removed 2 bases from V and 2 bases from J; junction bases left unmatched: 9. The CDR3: CASSLSTSGRLGQETQYF. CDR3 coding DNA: TGTGCCAGCAGTTTAAGCACTAGCGGGAGGCTAGGGCAAGAGACCCAGTACTTC.

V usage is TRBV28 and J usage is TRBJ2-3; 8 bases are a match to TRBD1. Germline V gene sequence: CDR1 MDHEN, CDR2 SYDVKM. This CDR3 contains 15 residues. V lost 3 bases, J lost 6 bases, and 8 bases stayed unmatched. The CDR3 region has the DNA TGTGCCAGCAGTTTCCAGCAGGGGGCGCTGGATACGCAGTATTTT. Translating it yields CASSFQQGALDTQYF.

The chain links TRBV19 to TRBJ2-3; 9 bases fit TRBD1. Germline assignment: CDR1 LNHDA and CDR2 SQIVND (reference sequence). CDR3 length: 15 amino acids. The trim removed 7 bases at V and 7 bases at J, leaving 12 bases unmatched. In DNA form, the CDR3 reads TGTGCCAGTACCCAACGGGACAGGGATACCAATACGCAGTATTTT. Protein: CASTQRDRDTNTQYF.

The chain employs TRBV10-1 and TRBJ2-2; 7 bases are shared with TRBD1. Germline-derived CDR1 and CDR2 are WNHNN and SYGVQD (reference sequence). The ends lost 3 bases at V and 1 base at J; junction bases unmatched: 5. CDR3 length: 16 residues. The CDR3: CASSDPRDRNTGELFF. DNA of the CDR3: TGCGCCAGCAGTGATCCCCGGGACAGGAACACCGGGGAGCTGTTTTTT.

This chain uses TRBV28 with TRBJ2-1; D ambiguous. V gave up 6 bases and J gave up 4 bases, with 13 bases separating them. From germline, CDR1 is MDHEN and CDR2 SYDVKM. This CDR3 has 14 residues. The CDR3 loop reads CASSLPRPYNEQFF. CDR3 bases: TGTGCCAGCAGCCTCCCTCGACCTTACAATGAGCAGTTCTTC. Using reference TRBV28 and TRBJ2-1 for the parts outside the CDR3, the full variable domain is DVKVTQSSRYLVKRTGEKVFLECVQDMDHENMFWYRQDPGLGLRLIYFSYDVKMKEKGDIPEGYSVSREKKERFSLILESASTNQTSMYLCASSLPRPYNEQFFGPGTRLTVL.

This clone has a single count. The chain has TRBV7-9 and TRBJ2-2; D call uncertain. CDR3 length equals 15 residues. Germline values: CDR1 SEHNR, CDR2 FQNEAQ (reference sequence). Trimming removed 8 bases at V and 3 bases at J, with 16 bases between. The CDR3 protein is CASLGSPGYTGELFF. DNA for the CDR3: TGTGCCAGCTTAGGATCGCCCGGGTACACCGGGGAGCTGTTTTTT.

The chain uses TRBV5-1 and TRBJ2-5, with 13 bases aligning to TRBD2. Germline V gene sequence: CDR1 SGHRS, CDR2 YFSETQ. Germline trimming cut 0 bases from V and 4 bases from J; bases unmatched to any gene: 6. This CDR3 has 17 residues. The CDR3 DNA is TGCGCCAGCAGCTTGGCCCCCACTAGCGGGAGGGTAGAGACCCAGTACTTC. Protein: CASSLAPTSGRVETQYF. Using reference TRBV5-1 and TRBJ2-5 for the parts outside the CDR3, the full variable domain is KAGVTQTPRYLIKTRGQQVTLSCSPISGHRSVSWYQQTPGQGLQFLFEYFSETQRNKGNFPGRFSGRQFSNSRSEMNVSTLELGDSALYLCASSLAPTSGRVETQYFGPGTRLLVL.

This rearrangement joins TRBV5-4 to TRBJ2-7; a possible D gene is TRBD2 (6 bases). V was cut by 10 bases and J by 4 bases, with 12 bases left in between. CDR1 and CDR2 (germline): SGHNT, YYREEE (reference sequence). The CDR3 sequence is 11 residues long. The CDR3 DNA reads TGTGCCTCTTGGGGGGAGTACGAGCAGTACTTC. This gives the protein CASWGEYEQYF.